This T cell receptor (beta chain) was captured in a study of cytomegalovirus exposure and HLA in healthy donors. Whole-study results and caveats: HLA restriction was apparent for most CMV-associated TCR beta chains in a later analysis. Listed as cytomegalovirus-associated were roughly 180 TCR beta chains.

13 Jbeta primers and 60 Vbeta primers were used for the PCR. Sequenced by immunoSEQ multiplex PCR; TCRdb stores in-frame clones only, minus some. The sample gives 200,000 to 250,000 clones, 70% to 80% of which show up once; around 16% is in the top ten. Concerning this clone itself: Its antigen remains unknown.

This CDR3 comprises 12 residues. Per germline, CDR1 LNHDA and CDR2 SQIVND (reference sequence). V was clipped by 6 bases and J by 4 bases, with 9 bases between them. The sequence derives from a middle-aged man in good health and CMV-seronegative. The chain links TRBV19 to TRBJ1-1, with D unclear. Material: PBMCs. CDR3 sequence reads: CASSPGPTEAFF. Written as DNA, the CDR3 is TGTGCCAGTAGCCCAGGTCCCACTGAAGCTTTCTTT.